The 9 T cell receptor beta chains in this list originate from one sample, sequenced in a study of T cells in narcolepsy (dated by TCRdb to between 2017 and 2018). To prepare the library, the immunoSEQ multiplex PCR assay was applied. TCRdb's version of the immuneACCESS table is confined to in-frame rearrangements and falls short of the full clone set. An unresolved V gene accounts for under half of the shortfall where checked; the remainder is of unknown origin. In this sample the table shows roughly 32,000 clones, roughly 80% of which occur a single time. The ten top clones hold about 1% of the sample. The sequencing input was CD45RA- memory CD4+ T cells from PBMCs. The cell subset or site tag for this specimen amounts to: memory T cells sorted ex vivo from peripheral blood. These receptors were taken from a human donor with narcolepsy.

This chain uses TRBV5-6 with TRBJ1-3; the D gene is possibly TRBD1 (6 bases). V was trimmed by 3 bases and J by 4 bases, leaving 14 bases between them. The CDR3 covers 15 residues. The germline V gene encodes CDR1 SGHDT and CDR2 YYEEEE. CDR3 sequence reads: CASSWGPGGGNTIYF. CDR3 DNA sequence: TGTGCCAGCAGCTGGGGGCCGGGGGGAGGAAACACCATATATTTT.

The V and J genes are TRBV6-1 and TRBJ1-6; the D is unclear. The CDR3 runs 16 residues. Looked up from germline, CDR1 is MNHNS and CDR2 is SASEGT. V lost 1 base, J lost 7 bases, and 14 bases lay in between. CDR3 sequence: CASSEDGVGGNSPLHF. The CDR3 coding sequence is TGTGCCAGCAGTGAAGATGGGGTGGGTGGCAATTCACCCCTCCACTTT.

The chain is built from TRBV7-9 and TRBJ2-4; 7 nucleotides line up with TRBD1. The CDR3 is made up of 18 amino acids. The V segment lost 2 bases and the J segment 0 bases; nucleotides outside the gene matches: 10. CDR1 is SEHNR, CDR2 FQNEAQ, per germline (reference sequence). The CDR3 DNA sequence: TGTGCCAGCAGCTTAAACCAAGGGACAGTTCTAGCCAAAAACATTCAGTACTTC. The encoded protein is CASSLNQGTVLAKNIQYF. Full variable domain (outside the CDR3, taken from reference TRBV7-9 and TRBJ2-4): DTGVSQNPRHKITKRGQNVTFRCDPISEHNRLYWYRQTLGQGPEFLTYFQNEAQLEKSRLLSDRFSAERPKGSFSTLEIQRTEQGDSAMYLCASSLNQGTVLAKNIQYFGAGTRLSVL.

V gene TRBV6-1 combines with J gene TRBJ2-5; D not certain. Germline V gene lookup returns CDR1 MNHNS and CDR2 SASEGT. The length of the CDR3 is 14 residues. With 6 bases removed from V and 2 bases from J, the gap between germline ends came to 13 bases. CDR3 nucleotide sequence: TGTGCCAGCAGGAGATCAACTAATCAAGAGACCCAGTACTTC. Residues: CASRRSTNQETQYF.

The rearrangement joins TRBV5-1 to TRBJ2-3, with D perhaps given as TRBD1 or TRBD2 (5 bases each). Germline assignment: CDR1 SGHRS and CDR2 YFSETQ. V dropped 4 bases and J dropped 1 base, with 13 bases sitting between them. The CDR3 runs to 15 residues. The CDR3 protein is CASSPGHGGTDTQYF. The CDR3 DNA is TGCGCCAGCAGCCCGGGGCACGGGGGCACAGATACGCAGTATTTT.

V is TRBV28 and J is TRBJ2-7; D remains unclear. Per germline, CDR1 MDHEN and CDR2 SYDVKM. CDR3 size: 11 residues. Trimming took 3 bases from V and 5 from J, leaving 5 bases between them. The CDR3 is CASSFDHEQYF. CDR3 coding DNA: TGTGCCAGCAGTTTCGATCACGAGCAGTACTTC. Filled out from reference TRBV28 and TRBJ2-7, the complete variable domain reads DVKVTQSSRYLVKRTGEKVFLECVQDMDHENMFWYRQDPGLGLRLIYFSYDVKMKEKGDIPEGYSVSREKKERFSLILESASTNQTSMYLCASSFDHEQYFGPGTRLTVT.

The rearrangement joins TRBV7-7 to TRBJ2-5, with 7 bases aligning to TRBD2. Germline-derived CDR1 and CDR2 are SSHAT and FNYEAQ (reference sequence). The trim removed 1 base at V and 5 bases at J, leaving 10 bases unmatched. The CDR3 is made up of 16 amino acids. The DNA of the CDR3 is TGTGCCAGCAGCTTAGTACCCGGCGGGGGTCGCGAGACCCAGTACTTC. This sequence encodes CASSLVPGGGRETQYF.

CDR3 in amino acids: CASSLATGGGARETQYF. CDR3 DNA: TGTGCCAGCAGCTTAGCGACCGGCGGGGGGGCCAGAGAGACCCAGTACTTC. V is TRBV7-2 and J is TRBJ2-5; 9 bases fit TRBD2. The germline CDR1 and CDR2 sequences are SGHTA and FQGNSA. This CDR3 region has 17 residues. V gave up 0 bases and J gave up 4 bases; unmatched junction bases: 9.

The rearrangement joins TRBV28 to TRBJ2-3; 8 bases are a match to TRBD1. The CDR3 length is 12 residues. CDR1 and CDR2 from the germline V gene are MDHEN and SYDVKM. J lost 15 bases, V lost 4 bases, and 9 bases had no gene match. DNA for the CDR3: TGTGCCAGCAGTTCCGGACAGGGTAGAAAATATTTT. Its protein product is CASSSGQGRKYF. The whole variable domain, filled in from reference TRBV28 and TRBJ2-3, reads DVKVTQSSRYLVKRTGEKVFLECVQDMDHENMFWYRQDPGLGLRLIYFSYDVKMKEKGDIPEGYSVSREKKERFSLILESASTNQTSMYLCASSSGQGRKYFGPGTRLTVL.